The clone carrying this TCR beta chain was observed a handful of times. The antigen remains undetermined. The data were taken from a study of PD-1 blockade in classical Hodgkin lymphoma. Whole-study results and caveats: TCR diversity at baseline was reported to be reduced in newly diagnosed patients relative to healthy donors.

Trimming took 4 bases from V and 1 from J, leaving 20 bases between them. In germline, CDR1 is SNHLY, CDR2 FYNNEI. The CDR3 length is 18 residues. Time point of the sample: cycle 4 day 1 (C4D1), after 5 to 7 weeks of nivolumab. The patients all showed relapse after autologous stem cell transplantation, while their brentuximab vedotin exposure varied. Profiled with immunoSEQ multiplex PCR; TCRdb holds only in-frame clones, not every one. This sample carries around 57,000 clones, roughly 86% of them seen once, and the ten largest clones take about 6.7%. The rearrangement links TRBV2 to TRBJ1-5, with TRBD1 as a possible D gene (6 bases). This specimen consisted of peripheral blood mononuclear cells (PBMCs), obtained before the fourth cycle of nivolumab. The source is a human donor with classical Hodgkin lymphoma. The CDR3 loop is CASSVRGFSGVSNQPQHF. The DNA for the CDR3 is TGTGCCAGCAGTGTCCGGGGATTTTCAGGGGTAAGCAATCAGCCCCAGCATTTT.